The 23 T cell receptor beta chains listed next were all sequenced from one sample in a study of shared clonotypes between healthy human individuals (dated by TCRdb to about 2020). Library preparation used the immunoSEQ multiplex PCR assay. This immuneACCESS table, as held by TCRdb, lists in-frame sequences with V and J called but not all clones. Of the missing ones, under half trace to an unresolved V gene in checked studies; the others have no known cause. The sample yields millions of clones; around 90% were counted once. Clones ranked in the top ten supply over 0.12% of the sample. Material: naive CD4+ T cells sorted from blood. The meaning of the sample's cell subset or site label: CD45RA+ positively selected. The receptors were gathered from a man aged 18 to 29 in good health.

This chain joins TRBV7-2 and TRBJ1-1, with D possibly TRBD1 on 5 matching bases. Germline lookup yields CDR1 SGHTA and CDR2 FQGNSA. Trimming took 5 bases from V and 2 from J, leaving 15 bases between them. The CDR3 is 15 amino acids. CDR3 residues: CASSPQPDTNTEAFF. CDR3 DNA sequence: TGTGCCAGCAGCCCTCAGCCGGACACCAACACTGAAGCTTTCTTT.

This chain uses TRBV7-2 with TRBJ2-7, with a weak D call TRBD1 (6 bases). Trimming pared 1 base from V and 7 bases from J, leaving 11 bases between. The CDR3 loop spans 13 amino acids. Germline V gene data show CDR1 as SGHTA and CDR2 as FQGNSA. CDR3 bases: TGTGCCAGCAGCTTAGGCGCAGGGGTAGAGCAGTACTTC. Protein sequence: CASSLGAGVEQYF. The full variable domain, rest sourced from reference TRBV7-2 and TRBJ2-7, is GAGVSQSPSNKVTEKGKDVELRCDPISGHTALYWYRQSLGQGLEFLIYFQGNSAPDKSGLPSDRFSAERTGGSVSTLTIQRTQQEDSAVYLCASSLGAGVEQYFGPGTRLTVT.

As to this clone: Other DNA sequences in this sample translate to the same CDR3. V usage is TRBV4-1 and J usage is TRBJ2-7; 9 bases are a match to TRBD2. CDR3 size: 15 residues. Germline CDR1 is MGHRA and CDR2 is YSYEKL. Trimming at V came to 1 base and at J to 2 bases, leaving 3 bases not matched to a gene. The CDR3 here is CASSQGAGGPYEQYF. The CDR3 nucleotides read TGCGCCAGCAGCCAAGGAGCGGGAGGTCCCTACGAGCAGTACTTC.

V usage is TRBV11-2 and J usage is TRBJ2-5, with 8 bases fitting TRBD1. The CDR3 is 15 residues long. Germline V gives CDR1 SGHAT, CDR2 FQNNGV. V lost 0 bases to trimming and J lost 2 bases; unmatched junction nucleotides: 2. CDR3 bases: TGTGCCAGCAGCTTAGACAGGGGGCCACAAGAGACCCAGTACTTC. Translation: CASSLDRGPQETQYF.

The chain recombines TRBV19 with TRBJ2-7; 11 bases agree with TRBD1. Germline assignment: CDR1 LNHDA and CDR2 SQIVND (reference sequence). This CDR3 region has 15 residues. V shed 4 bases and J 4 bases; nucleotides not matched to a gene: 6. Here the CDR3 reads CASSTRTGGKYEQYF. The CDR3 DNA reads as TGTGCCAGTAGTACCCGGACAGGGGGCAAGTACGAGCAGTACTTC.

Here the CDR3 reads CASSSGLGVNNEKLFF. Here the CDR3 DNA reads TGTGCCAGCAGCTCGGGTCTGGGGGTTAATAATGAAAAACTGTTTTTT. The rearrangement links TRBV7-9 to TRBJ1-4; tentative D call: TRBD1 (5 bases). Germline CDR1 is SEHNR and CDR2 is FQNEAQ (reference sequence). The CDR3 runs to 16 residues. With 4 bases removed from V and 4 bases from J, the gap between germline ends came to 16 bases.

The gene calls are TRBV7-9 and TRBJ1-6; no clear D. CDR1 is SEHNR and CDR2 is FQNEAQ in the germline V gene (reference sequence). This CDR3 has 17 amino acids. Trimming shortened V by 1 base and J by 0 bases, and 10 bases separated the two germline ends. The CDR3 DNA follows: TGTGCCAGCAGCTTAGTGGACGGGAGCTCCTATAATTCACCCCTCCACTTT. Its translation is CASSLVDGSSYNSPLHF.

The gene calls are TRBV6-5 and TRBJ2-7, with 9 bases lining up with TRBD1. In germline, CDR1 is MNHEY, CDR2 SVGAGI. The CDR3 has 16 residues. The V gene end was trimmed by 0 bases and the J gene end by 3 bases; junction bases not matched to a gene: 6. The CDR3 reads CASSYSGQGIGYEQYF. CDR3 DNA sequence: TGTGCCAGCAGTTACTCGGGACAGGGTATTGGCTACGAGCAGTACTTC.

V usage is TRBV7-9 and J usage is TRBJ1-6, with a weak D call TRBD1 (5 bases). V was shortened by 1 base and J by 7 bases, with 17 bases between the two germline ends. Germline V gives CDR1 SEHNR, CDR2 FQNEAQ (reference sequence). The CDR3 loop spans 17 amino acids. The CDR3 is CASSLVFYGGVNSPLHF. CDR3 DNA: TGTGCCAGCAGCTTAGTCTTTTACGGGGGTGTAAATTCACCCCTCCACTTT.

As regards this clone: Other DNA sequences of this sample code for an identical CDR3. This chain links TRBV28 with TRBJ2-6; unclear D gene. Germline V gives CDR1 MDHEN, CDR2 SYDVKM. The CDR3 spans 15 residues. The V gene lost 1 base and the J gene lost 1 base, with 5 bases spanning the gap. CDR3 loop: CASSLSSSGANVLTF. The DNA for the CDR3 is TGTGCCAGCAGTTTATCGAGTTCTGGGGCCAACGTCCTGACTTTC.

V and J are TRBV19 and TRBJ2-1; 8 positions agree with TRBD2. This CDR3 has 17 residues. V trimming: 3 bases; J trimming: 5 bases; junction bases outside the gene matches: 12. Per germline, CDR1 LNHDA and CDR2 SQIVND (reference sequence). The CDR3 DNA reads TGTGCCAGTAGTATTAGGGGCCGGGCTAGCGGGCACAATGAGCAGTTCTTC. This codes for CASSIRGRASGHNEQFF.

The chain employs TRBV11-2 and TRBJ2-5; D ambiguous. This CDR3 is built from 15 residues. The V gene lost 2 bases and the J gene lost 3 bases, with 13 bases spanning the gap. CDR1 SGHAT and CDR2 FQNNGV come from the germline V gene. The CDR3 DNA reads TGTGCCAGCAGCTTATTCCGCGACTTCAAAGAGACCCAGTACTTC. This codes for CASSLFRDFKETQYF.

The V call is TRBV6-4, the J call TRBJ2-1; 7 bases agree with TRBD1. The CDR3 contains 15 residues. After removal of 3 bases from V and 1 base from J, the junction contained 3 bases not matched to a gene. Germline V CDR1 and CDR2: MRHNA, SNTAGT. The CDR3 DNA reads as TGTGCCAGCAGTGAACAACAGGGGTCCTACAATGAGCAGTTCTTC. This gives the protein CASSEQQGSYNEQFF.

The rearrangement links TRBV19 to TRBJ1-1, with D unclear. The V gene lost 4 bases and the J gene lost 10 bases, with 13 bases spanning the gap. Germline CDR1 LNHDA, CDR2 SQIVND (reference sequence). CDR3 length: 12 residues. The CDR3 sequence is CASSSTGSGAFF. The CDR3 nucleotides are TGTGCCAGTAGTAGTACCGGAAGCGGAGCTTTCTTT.

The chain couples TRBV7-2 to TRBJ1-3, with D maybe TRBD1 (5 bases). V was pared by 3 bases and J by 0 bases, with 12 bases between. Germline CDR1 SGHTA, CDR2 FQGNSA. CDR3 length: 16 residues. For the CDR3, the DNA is TGTGCCAGCAGCTTTGGACAAGCCACCTCTGGAAACACCATATATTTT. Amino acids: CASSFGQATSGNTIYF.

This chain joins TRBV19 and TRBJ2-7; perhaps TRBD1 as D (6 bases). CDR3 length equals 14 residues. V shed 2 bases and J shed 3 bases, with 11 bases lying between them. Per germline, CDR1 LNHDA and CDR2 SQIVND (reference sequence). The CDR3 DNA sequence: TGTGCCAGTAGTATATCGTGGACAGTCTACGAGCAGTACTTC. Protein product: CASSISWTVYEQYF.

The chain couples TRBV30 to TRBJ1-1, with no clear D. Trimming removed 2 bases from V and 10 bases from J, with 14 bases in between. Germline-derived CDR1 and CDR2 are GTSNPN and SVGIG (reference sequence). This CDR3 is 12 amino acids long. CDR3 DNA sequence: TGTGCCTGGAGTAGCACTAGGGTTCGAGCTTTCTTT. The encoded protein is CAWSSTRVRAFF.

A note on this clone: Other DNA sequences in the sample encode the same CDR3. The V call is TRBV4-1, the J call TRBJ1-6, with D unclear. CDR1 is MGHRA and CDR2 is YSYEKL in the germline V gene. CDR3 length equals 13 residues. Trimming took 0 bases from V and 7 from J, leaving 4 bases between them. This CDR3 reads CASSQDPNSPLHF. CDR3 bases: TGCGCCAGCAGCCAAGATCCGAATTCACCCCTCCACTTT.

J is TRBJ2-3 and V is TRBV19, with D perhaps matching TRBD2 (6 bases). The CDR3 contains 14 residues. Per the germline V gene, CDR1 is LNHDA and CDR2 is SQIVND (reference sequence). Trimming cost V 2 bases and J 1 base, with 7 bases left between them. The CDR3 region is CASSIRERTDTQYF. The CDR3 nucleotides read TGTGCCAGTAGTATACGGGAGCGCACAGATACGCAGTATTTT.

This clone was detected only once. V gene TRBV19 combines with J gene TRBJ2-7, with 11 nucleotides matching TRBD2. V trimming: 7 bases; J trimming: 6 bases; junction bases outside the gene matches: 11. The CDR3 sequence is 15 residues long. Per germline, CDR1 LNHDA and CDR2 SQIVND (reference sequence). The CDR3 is CASTSSGRDSTEQYF. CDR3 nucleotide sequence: TGTGCCAGTACCAGTAGCGGGAGGGATTCCACCGAGCAGTACTTC.

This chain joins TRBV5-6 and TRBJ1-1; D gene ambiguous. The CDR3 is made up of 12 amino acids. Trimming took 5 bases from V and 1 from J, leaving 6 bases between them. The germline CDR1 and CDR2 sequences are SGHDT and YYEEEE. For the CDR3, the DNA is TGTGCCAGCAGAGTTCCGAACACTGAAGCTTTCTTT. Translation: CASRVPNTEAFF. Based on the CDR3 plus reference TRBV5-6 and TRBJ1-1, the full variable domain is DAGVTQSPTHLIKTRGQQVTLRCSPKSGHDTVSWYQQALGQGPQFIFQYYEEEERQRGNFPDRFSGHQFPNYSSELNVNALLLGDSALYLCASRVPNTEAFFGQGTRLTVV.

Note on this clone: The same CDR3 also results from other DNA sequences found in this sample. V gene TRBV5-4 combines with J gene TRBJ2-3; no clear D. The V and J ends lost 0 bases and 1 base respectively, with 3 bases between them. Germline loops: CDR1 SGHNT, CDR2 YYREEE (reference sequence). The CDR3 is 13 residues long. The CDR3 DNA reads TGTGCCAGCAGCTTGGATGGCACAGATACGCAGTATTTT. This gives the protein CASSLDGTDTQYF.

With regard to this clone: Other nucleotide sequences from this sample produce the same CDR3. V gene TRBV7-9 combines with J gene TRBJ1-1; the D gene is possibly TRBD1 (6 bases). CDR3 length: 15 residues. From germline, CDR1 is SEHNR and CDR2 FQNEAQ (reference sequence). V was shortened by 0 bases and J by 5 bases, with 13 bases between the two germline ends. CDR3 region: CASSLARGLGTEAFF. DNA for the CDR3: TGTGCCAGCAGCTTAGCCAGGGGTTTGGGGACTGAAGCTTTCTTT.